The sequence of this T cell receptor (beta chain) was determined in a study of blood T cell repertoires in COVID-19. After removal of 5 bases from V and 7 bases from J, the junction contained 5 bases not matched to a gene. Germline V gives CDR1 SGHVS, CDR2 FQNEAQ. The CDR3 has 13 amino acids. Methods used by the authors: How many nucleated cells were present was estimated from reference gene primer amplification. Sequenced by immunoSEQ multiplex PCR; TCRdb stores in-frame clones only, minus some. V and J calls and clone size come straight from that table; D and trimming were deduced from the DNA. The data show approximately 280,000 clones, roughly 85% seen once. In the 2 weeks before study entry, exposed participants met a COVID-19 case, which was PCR-confirmed or clinician-diagnosed.

The sample was PBMCs or T cells enriched from blood (not recorded which). The TCR was taken from a man aged 40-49 years who had been exposed to COVID-19. The rearrangement uses TRBV7-8 and TRBJ1-2; 9 positions agree with TRBD1. CDR3 protein: CASSADRGFGYTF. Written as DNA, the CDR3 is TGTGCCAGCAGCGCAGACAGGGGGTTTGGCTACACCTTC.